This TCR beta chain was found in a study of blood T cells in healthy people across ages. Each sample yielded at least 7 million isolated PBMCs. Study conclusions and caveats: Unsorted PBMCs blocked a conclusive comparison of naive and antigen-experienced cells.

Details on this clonotype: Its target is unknown.

V gave up 0 bases and J gave up 6 bases, with 9 bases separating them. The CDR3 length is 13 residues. Germline V gives CDR1 KGHSH, CDR2 LQKENI. Together with a sample-barcoded 5' primer, a J-beta primer mix was included in a second PCR lasting about 7 to 11 cycles. TCRdb passed the 5' RACE reads through MiXCR, listing each CDR3 protein once. Among nearly 1 million distinct CDR3 sequences listed, just over 50% were seen once. Sequencing was carried out using blood. The chain couples TRBV18 to TRBJ2-7; D not certain. This clonotype originated in a woman between 55 and 75 years old in good health. Here the CDR3 reads CASSPPAGAEQYF. The CDR3, as DNA: TGTGCCAGCTCACCACCGGCAGGTGCCGAGCAGTACTTC. The variable domain in full, completed from reference TRBV18 and TRBJ2-7, reads NAGVMQNPRHLVRRRGQEARLRCSPMKGHSHVYWYRQLPEEGLKFMVYLQKENIIDESGMPKERFSAEFPKEGPSILRIQQVVRGDSAAYFCASSPPAGAEQYFGPGTRLTVT.